The rows below give T cell receptor beta chains drawn from one sample of a study of CD8 T cells in ankylosing spondylitis. TCRdb processed the 5' RACE reads anew with MiXCR; each CDR3 protein has one entry. The sample contains 670,000 or so distinct CDR3 sequences, about 20% of which appear only once. Sample: blood, either unsorted or a sorted T cell fraction (not recorded which). These TCRs come from a male donor with ankylosing spondylitis. CDR3s include the opening cysteine and the closing phenylalanine or tryptophan. A D gene is named only where the DNA matches it firmly. Not all rows give a size; the values are once, few, many and, for expanded clones, a class.

TRBD2 NA TRBJ2-3 TRBV20-1 CSARRVGGGETDTQYF TGCAGTGCCAGAAGGGTCGGCGGGGGGGAAACAGATACGCAGTATTTT
NA NA TRBJ2-7 TRBV7-9 CASSSFGGGYEQYF TGTGCCAGCAGCTCGTTTGGAGGGGGCTACGAGCAGTACTTC
TRBD1 few TRBJ2-1 TRBV29-1 CSVYGTEPHNEQFF TGCAGCGTGTATGGGACAGAACCTCACAATGAGCAGTTCTTC
NA few TRBJ2-5 TRBV7-8 CASSLEGMWNQETQYF TGTGCCAGCAGCTTAGAAGGCATGTGGAATCAAGAGACCCAGTACTTC
NA NA TRBJ2-7 TRBV5-8 CASSWRHSYEQYF TGTGCCAGCAGCTGGAGGCACTCCTACGAGCAGTACTTC
NA few TRBJ2-1 TRBV29-1 CSFRAGPVGNEQFF TGCAGCTTCCGGGCGGGGCCTGTGGGCAATGAGCAGTTCTTC
TRBD1 few TRBJ1-4 TRBV29-1 CSVQQGSGEKLFF TGCAGCGTACAACAGGGGTCCGGGGAAAAACTGTTTTTT
NA NA TRBJ1-5 TRBV15 CATRPDVNSNQPQHF TGTGCCACCAGACCGGACGTTAATAGCAATCAGCCCCAGCATTTT
TRBD1 few TRBJ2-7 TRBV28 CASEEQGAYEQYF TGTGCCAGTGAGGAGCAGGGGGCCTACGAGCAGTACTTC
NA few TRBJ2-6 TRBV29-1 CSGTVASGANVLTF TGCAGCGGGACTGTGGCCTCTGGGGCCAACGTCCTGACTTTC
NA NA TRBJ1-2 TRBV7-9 CASSLAVRPRSNYGYTF TGTGCCAGCAGCTTAGCGGTCAGACCTCGTTCTAACTATGGCTACACCTTC
NA few TRBJ2-2 TRBV29-1 CSVGWAGELFF TGCAGCGTTGGGTGGGCCGGGGAGCTGTTTTTT
NA NA TRBJ1-4 TRBV6-1 CASSETTGYNEKLFF TGTGCCAGCAGTGAAACGACAGGTTATAATGAAAAACTGTTTTTT
TRBD2 NA TRBJ2-2 TRBV20-1 CSAPSGGHTGELFF TGCAGTGCTCCTAGCGGGGGGCACACCGGGGAGCTGTTTTTT
NA once TRBJ2-3 TRBV7-6 CASSLGPRLDTQYF TGTGCCAGCAGCTTAGGGCCACGCCTGGATACGCAGTATTTT
NA NA TRBJ2-7 TRBV6-2/TRBV6-3 CASSSRLRGDYEQYF TGTGCCAGCAGTTCAAGACTCCGCGGGGACTACGAGCAGTACTTC
NA many TRBJ1-1 TRBV12-3/TRBV12-4 CASSTTSATEAFF TGTGCCAGCAGTACAACTAGTGCCACTGAAGCTTTCTTT
NA NA TRBJ2-3 TRBV20-1 CSARDGNSLNTDTQYF TGCAGTGCTAGAGATGGGAACTCACTAAACACAGATACGCAGTATTTT
NA NA TRBJ2-2 TRBV12-3/TRBV12-4 CASSFSGAVFAGELFF TGTGCCAGCAGTTTTTCCGGGGCCGTGTTTGCCGGGGAGCTGTTTTTT
TRBD1 NA TRBJ2-7 TRBV12-3/TRBV12-4 CASSIGTVDWDEQYF TGTGCCAGCAGTATTGGGACAGTGGATTGGGACGAGCAGTACTTC
NA NA TRBJ1-1 TRBV28 CASSLRQGYTEAFF TGTGCCAGCAGTTTAAGGCAGGGTTACACTGAAGCTTTCTTT
TRBD2 many TRBJ2-7 TRBV20-1 CSAHGLANYEQYF TGCAGTGCTCACGGACTAGCGAACTACGAGCAGTACTTC
NA few TRBJ1-2 TRBV29-1 CSVEVWQTPNYGYTF TGCAGCGTTGAAGTCTGGCAGACACCAAACTATGGCTACACCTTC
TRBD1 NA TRBJ1-2 TRBV28 CASRLRDRDYGYTF TGTGCCAGCAGACTCCGGGACAGGGACTATGGCTACACCTTC
TRBD2 few TRBJ2-5 TRBV12-3/TRBV12-4 CASSYQLRGGKETQYF TGTGCCAGCAGTTACCAATTGAGGGGAGGGAAAGAGACCCAGTACTTC